The 12 T cell receptor beta chains below come from one sample, sequenced in a study of shared clonotypes between healthy human individuals. Repertoires were generated with immunoSEQ multiplex PCR, while TCRdb's copy carries only in-frame clones and drops some. The sample includes roughly 700,000 clones, 90% seen only once; the top ten take approximately 35%. Sequencing was done on a sample of memory CD8+ T cells from PBMCs. Sample subset: CD45RO+ cells pooled with CCR7-negative TemRA cells. The receptor set was obtained from a man in his late teens or twenties in good health. Some clones in this sample may be carry-over from other donors' samples.

The CDR3 sequence: CASSTNPAGTGNTEAFF. The CDR3, as DNA: TGTGCCAGCAGCACAAATCCCGCAGGGACGGGGAACACTGAAGCTTTCTTT. The rearrangement links TRBV7-9 to TRBJ1-1; TRBD1 might be the D (5 bases). V lost 5 bases to trimming and J lost 1 base, with 20 bases between them. Germline V gene data show CDR1 as SEHNR and CDR2 as FQNEAQ (reference sequence). The CDR3 sequence is 17 residues long. The full variable domain, its missing parts supplied by reference TRBV7-9 and TRBJ1-1, is DTGVSQNPRHKITKRGQNVTFRCDPISEHNRLYWYRQTLGQGPEFLTYFQNEAQLEKSRLLSDRFSAERPKGSFSTLEIQRTEQGDSAMYLCASSTNPAGTGNTEAFFGQGTRLTVV.

The CDR3 DNA is TGTGCCAGTAGTATAGGTATGGCCCCCTCCTACAATGAGCAGTTCTTC. Amino acids: CASSIGMAPSYNEQFF. The chain combines TRBV19 with TRBJ2-1; D not resolved. Germline V CDR1 and CDR2: LNHDA, SQIVND (reference sequence). CDR3 size: 16 residues. Trimming took off 1 base at V and 0 bases at J, with 10 bases between the two ends.

This sequence joins TRBV5-1 and TRBJ2-7, with 7 bases aligning to TRBD1. Germline CDR1 and CDR2: SGHRS and YFSETQ. There are 15 residues in the CDR3. V shed 3 bases and J 2 bases; nucleotides not matched to a gene: 8. CDR3 DNA: TGCGCCAGCAGCTCCTGGACAGGAGTAACCTACGAGCAGTACTTC. It yields the protein CASSSWTGVTYEQYF.

This sequence joins TRBV5-4 and TRBJ1-2, with no clear D. Trimming shortened V by 2 bases and J by 4 bases, and 6 bases separated the two germline ends. This CDR3 is built from 12 residues. The germline CDR1 and CDR2 sequences are SGHNT and YYREEE (reference sequence). The CDR3, as DNA: TGTGCCAGCAGCTTAGGAGGCTATGGCTACACCTTC. Translating it yields CASSLGGYGYTF.

This sequence joins TRBV30 and TRBJ2-7; D is uncertain. Looked up from germline, CDR1 is GTSNPN and CDR2 is SVGIG (reference sequence). V was cut by 5 bases and J by 0 bases, with 11 bases left in between. The length of the CDR3 is 13 residues. CDR3 region: CAWDGVPSYEQYF. CDR3 DNA: TGTGCCTGGGATGGGGTACCCTCCTACGAGCAGTACTTC.

Note on this clone: A far larger clone is off by one base, so a read error is likely. The same CDR3 is also encoded by other DNA sequences in this sample. The chain joins TRBV11-2 to TRBJ2-3; D is uncertain. V lost 0 bases, J lost 4 bases, and 2 bases lay in between. The CDR3 contains 12 residues. In germline, CDR1 is SGHAT, CDR2 FQNNGV. CDR3 nucleotides: TGTGCCAGCAGCTTAGAAGCAGATACGCAGTATTTT. It translates to CASSLEADTQYF.

CDR3 region: CAISEKGSGGTDTQYF. As DNA, the CDR3 is TGTGCCATCAGTGAGAAGGGTTCGGGGGGCACAGATACGCAGTATTTT. V usage is TRBV10-3 and J usage is TRBJ2-3; D is perhaps TRBD2 (6 bases). V lost 2 bases and J lost 1, with 13 bases in between. The CDR3 is 16 amino acids. Per the germline V gene, CDR1 is ENHRY and CDR2 is SYGVKD.

The rearrangement uses TRBV4-1 and TRBJ1-3, with D possibly being TRBD1 (6 bases). This CDR3 region has 18 residues. Trimming cost V 1 base and J 1 base, with 17 bases left between them. The germline V gene has CDR1 MGHRA and CDR2 YSYEKL. The CDR3 sequence: CASSQVRDTFRSGNTIYF. The CDR3 nucleotides read TGCGCCAGCAGCCAAGTCCGGGACACATTTCGATCTGGAAACACCATATATTTT.

V and J are TRBV27 and TRBJ2-1; D is perhaps TRBD2 (6 bases). The CDR3 covers 15 residues. The V gene lost 0 bases and the J gene lost 9 bases, with 15 bases spanning the gap. Germline loops: CDR1 MNHEY, CDR2 SMNVEV (reference sequence). CDR3 sequence (DNA): TGTGCCAGCAGTTTATCGATATGGGGGGATGGTGAGCAGTTCTTC. Translated, it gives CASSLSIWGDGEQFF.

This chain connects TRBV11-2 to TRBJ2-2, with 10 bases fitting TRBD2. This CDR3 has 15 residues. The trim removed 5 bases at V and 5 bases at J, leaving 5 bases unmatched. CDR1 and CDR2 from the germline V gene are SGHAT and FQNNGV. The CDR3 DNA follows: TGTGCCAGCAGCGCAATACTAGCGGGAACCGGGGAGCTGTTTTTT. Translation: CASSAILAGTGELFF.

The rearrangement links TRBV15 to TRBJ2-6; 8 nucleotides match TRBD2. Trimming removed 3 bases from V and 1 base from J; junction bases left unmatched: 5. CDR1 and CDR2 from the germline V gene are LNHNV and YYDKDF (reference sequence). This CDR3 is built from 17 residues. CDR3 protein: CATSRGLGLSGANVLTF. Here the CDR3 DNA reads TGTGCCACCAGCAGGGGACTAGGATTATCTGGGGCCAACGTCCTGACTTTC.

Only one count was recorded for this clone. The chain employs TRBV6-6 and TRBJ2-7; a weak D match, TRBD2 (7 bases). Germline CDR1 and CDR2: MNHNY and SVGAGI (reference sequence). The CDR3 runs to 14 residues. V was pared by 7 bases and J by 7 bases, with 20 bases between. This chain's CDR3 is CASILGAGAREQYF. In DNA, the CDR3 is TGTGCCAGCATCCTGGGGGCGGGGGCAAGAGAGCAGTACTTC.